These 25 T cell receptor beta chains came from one sample sequenced in a study of cytomegalovirus exposure and HLA in healthy donors. The PCR made use of 60 Vbeta and 13 Jbeta primers. Profiled with immunoSEQ multiplex PCR; TCRdb holds only in-frame clones, not every one. The sample has around 30,000 clones; roughly two fifths are singletons. The source material was PBMCs. The receptors stem from a woman aged 45-65 years in good health and CMV-seronegative.

This clone was seen more than once but under ten times. This chain uses TRBV5-8 with TRBJ1-2; D is perhaps TRBD1 (6 bases). In germline, CDR1 is SGHTS, CDR2 YDEGEE. V dropped 0 bases and J dropped 8 bases, with 14 bases sitting between them. The CDR3 sequence is 14 residues long. CDR3 region: CASSLAHRDEGYTF. In DNA, the CDR3 is TGTGCCAGCAGCTTGGCTCACAGGGATGAGGGCTACACCTTC.

This clone appeared a few times. Within the sample, other DNA sequences also encode this same CDR3. This chain joins TRBV6-1 and TRBJ1-1, with D unclear. CDR1 and CDR2 (germline): MNHNS, SASEGT. Between the trimmed V and J ends, which lost 7 bases and 1 base, there was a span of 10 bases. The CDR3 contains 13 residues. The CDR3 region is CASTPGRNTEAFF. The CDR3 DNA reads as TGTGCCAGCACCCCCGGTCGGAACACTGAAGCTTTCTTT.

This clone has more than one count but fewer than ten. CDR3 protein: CASTMGGSYEQYF. The CDR3 DNA follows: TGTGCCAGTACCATGGGGGGATCTTACGAGCAGTACTTC. The rearrangement joins TRBV19 to TRBJ2-7; D possibly corresponds to TRBD2 (6 bases). Germline values: CDR1 LNHDA, CDR2 SQIVND (reference sequence). The length of the CDR3 is 13 residues. V shed 7 bases and J shed 4 bases, with 14 bases lying between them. The whole variable domain, remainder taken from reference TRBV19 and TRBJ2-7, is DGGITQSPKYLFRKEGQNVTLSCEQNLNHDAMYWYRQDPGQGLRLIYYSQIVNDFQKGDIAEGYSVSREKKESFPLTVTSAQKNPTAFYLCASTMGGSYEQYFGPGTRLTVT.

This clone was counted a few times. CDR3 sequence (DNA): TGTGCCACCAGCAGCCGGGGAGAGGGAAACACCATATATTTT. Its translation is CATSSRGEGNTIYF. The chain links TRBV15 to TRBJ1-3; D gene uncertain. The CDR3 has 14 amino acids. The V gene lost 3 bases and the J gene lost 4 bases, with 10 bases spanning the gap. The germline V gene has CDR1 LNHNV and CDR2 YYDKDF (reference sequence).

This clone has a handful of counts. The chain links TRBV5-1 to TRBJ2-1, with 9 bases lining up with TRBD2. Germline loops: CDR1 SGHRS, CDR2 YFSETQ. The CDR3 loop spans 15 amino acids. Trimming cost V 0 bases and J 5 bases; bases outside gene matches: 3. The DNA of the CDR3 is TGCGCCAGCAGCTTGGCGGCGGGGGGGCACAATGAGCAGTTCTTC. Translating gives CASSLAAGGHNEQFF.

V is TRBV12-5 and J is TRBJ2-2, with 15 nucleotides matching TRBD2. Germline V gene data show CDR1 as LGHNT and CDR2 as FRNRAP. The CDR3 is 16 amino acids. Trimming at V came to 6 bases and at J to 3 bases, leaving 2 bases not matched to a gene. CDR3 bases: TGTGCTAGTGGCAGGACTAGCGGGGGGGACACCGGGGAGCTGTTTTTT. The encoded protein is CASGRTSGGDTGELFF.

The chain couples TRBV5-1 to TRBJ2-5; 7 bases align to TRBD1. V gave up 4 bases and J gave up 1 base; unmatched junction bases: 4. In germline, CDR1 is SGHRS, CDR2 YFSETQ. The CDR3 length is 14 residues. CDR3 region: CASSPGTAQETQYF. The CDR3 DNA is TGCGCCAGCAGCCCAGGGACAGCCCAAGAGACCCAGTACTTC.

The rearrangement joins TRBV2 to TRBJ1-1, with no clear D. The CDR3 has 12 amino acids. CDR1 and CDR2 (germline): SNHLY, FYNNEI. The V gene lost 7 bases and the J gene lost 7 bases, with 13 bases spanning the gap. The CDR3 protein is CASTEEQIEAFF. Written as DNA, the CDR3 is TGTGCCAGCACCGAGGAGCAGATTGAAGCTTTCTTT.

This chain uses TRBV19 with TRBJ1-2, with 10 bases fitting TRBD1. There are 13 residues in the CDR3. The trim removed 5 bases at V and 6 bases at J, leaving 3 bases unmatched. Germline V gene lookup returns CDR1 LNHDA and CDR2 SQIVND (reference sequence). In DNA, the CDR3 is TGTGCCAGTAGTCCGGACAGGGGGGATGGCTACACCTTC. This translates into CASSPDRGDGYTF.

The chain carries TRBV11-2 and TRBJ2-1, with D possibly matching TRBD2 (6 bases). Germline assignment: CDR1 SGHAT and CDR2 FQNNGV. The CDR3 consists of 14 residues. The ends were cut back, 8 bases at V and 8 bases at J, with 19 bases in the middle. The CDR3 loop reads CASGSVRRGYEQFF. CDR3 bases: TGTGCCAGCGGATCGGTGAGGAGGGGATATGAGCAGTTCTTC.

The sample holds a few counts of this clone. The CDR3 is CASSYTGGGQPQHF. CDR3 nucleotide sequence: TGTGCCAGCAGTTATACAGGGGGAGGTCAGCCCCAGCATTTT. The V and J genes are TRBV6-5 and TRBJ1-5; 8 nucleotides agree with TRBD1. Germline V CDR1 and CDR2: MNHEY, SVGAGI. With 3 bases clipped from V and 6 bases from J, the junction kept 4 bases outside the gene matches. This CDR3 is 14 amino acids long.

This clone came up a few times. The V call is TRBV9, the J call TRBJ2-1; D not certain. Trimming pared 0 bases from V and 7 bases from J, leaving 8 bases between. Germline V gives CDR1 SGDLS, CDR2 YYNGEE. CDR3 length: 13 residues. CDR3 sequence: CASSVGDLNEQFF. CDR3 DNA sequence: TGTGCCAGCAGCGTAGGAGACTTGAATGAGCAGTTCTTC.

The CDR3 loop reads CASSEGTSGAYNEQFF. CDR3 nucleotides: TGTGCCAGCAGCGAGGGGACTAGCGGGGCCTACAATGAGCAGTTCTTC. V is TRBV13 and J is TRBJ2-1; 13 nucleotides match TRBD2. Trimming took 5 bases from V and 2 from J; bases not matched to a gene: 3. The CDR3 has 16 residues. CDR1 is PRHDT, CDR2 FYEKMQ, per germline (reference sequence).

This clone was seen more than once but under ten times. For the CDR3, the DNA is TGTGCTAGTGGCCCTAGACTAGCGGACAATGAGCAGTTCTTC. Its translation: CASGPRLADNEQFF. The chain carries TRBV12-5 and TRBJ2-1; 9 nucleotides line up with TRBD2. V gave up 6 bases and J gave up 5 bases; unmatched junction bases: 5. The CDR3 runs to 14 residues. In germline, CDR1 is LGHNT, CDR2 FRNRAP.

The chain recombines TRBV6-5 with TRBJ2-7; 7 nucleotides line up with TRBD2. The CDR3 runs to 14 residues. Unmatched junction bases numbered 10, after V lost 5 bases and J lost 6 bases. Germline V lookup: CDR1 MNHEY, CDR2 SVGAGI. The DNA of the CDR3 is TGTGCCAGCAGTCTCAGCGGGACTGCTGCCGAGCAGTACTTC. This gives the protein CASSLSGTAAEQYF.

This sequence joins TRBV6-5 and TRBJ2-3, with D possibly matching TRBD2 (5 bases). Trimming cost V 2 bases and J 5 bases, with 11 bases left between them. In germline, CDR1 is MNHEY, CDR2 SVGAGI. The CDR3 has 14 residues. The CDR3 sequence is CASSYERERDTQYF. CDR3 bases: TGTGCCAGCAGTTACGAAAGGGAGCGAGATACGCAGTATTTT.

The gene calls are TRBV30 and TRBJ2-3, with TRBD1 as a possible D gene (5 bases). The CDR3 extends over 15 amino acids. The V gene's germline CDR1 is GTSNPN and CDR2 SVGIG (reference sequence). V lost 0 bases, J lost 2 bases, and 12 bases lay in between. The CDR3 coding sequence is TGTGCCTGGAGTGTAGGACATCCTAACACAGATACGCAGTATTTT. Amino acid sequence: CAWSVGHPNTDTQYF.

This clone was seen a few times. V usage is TRBV19 and J usage is TRBJ2-5; unclear D gene. This CDR3 contains 16 residues. With 5 bases removed from V and 5 bases from J, the gap between germline ends came to 21 bases. The germline V gene encodes CDR1 LNHDA and CDR2 SQIVND (reference sequence). The CDR3 region is CASSPPTDPFGETQYF. The CDR3 coding sequence is TGTGCCAGTAGTCCCCCGACGGATCCCTTCGGGGAGACCCAGTACTTC.

The gene calls are TRBV5-1 and TRBJ2-7; the D is unclear. V lost 2 bases and J lost 5, with 8 bases in between. The CDR3 spans 12 residues. Germline V gene lookup returns CDR1 SGHRS and CDR2 YFSETQ. CDR3 residues: CASSLGEDEQYF. The CDR3 DNA reads TGCGCCAGCAGCTTAGGCGAGGACGAGCAGTACTTC.

This clone was picked up a small number of times. V and J are TRBV5-4 and TRBJ1-3; TRBD1 matches at 7 bases. V shed 10 bases and J 9 bases; nucleotides not matched to a gene: 1. The CDR3 loop spans 9 amino acids. Germline V gene lookup returns CDR1 SGHNT and CDR2 YYREEE (reference sequence). The CDR3 coding sequence is TGTGCCTCAGGGGGCACCATATATTTT. It encodes CASGGTIYF.

The J gene is TRBJ1-2, the V gene TRBV5-4; TRBD1 is a possible D gene (5 bases). Trimming shortened V by 4 bases and J by 2 bases, and 9 bases separated the two germline ends. The CDR3 runs to 13 residues. The germline gives CDR1 SGHNT, CDR2 YYREEE (reference sequence). The CDR3 DNA sequence: TGTGCCAGCAGCCCCGACAGCAACTATGGCTACACCTTC. Its translation is CASSPDSNYGYTF.

This clone was observed a handful of times. V usage is TRBV18 and J usage is TRBJ2-3, with D possibly being TRBD1 (6 bases). The V gene lost 3 bases and the J gene lost 3 bases, with 16 bases spanning the gap. CDR1 KGHSH and CDR2 LQKENI come from the germline V gene. The length of the CDR3 is 16 residues. CDR3 DNA sequence: TGTGCCAGCTCACCTCCAGGGGCAGGACGAACAGATACGCAGTATTTT. Encoded protein: CASSPPGAGRTDTQYF. Filled out from reference TRBV18 and TRBJ2-3, the complete variable domain reads NAGVMQNPRHLVRRRGQEARLRCSPMKGHSHVYWYRQLPEEGLKFMVYLQKENIIDESGMPKERFSAEFPKEGPSILRIQQVVRGDSAAYFCASSPPGAGRTDTQYFGPGTRLTVL.

The chain has TRBV7-8 and TRBJ2-1; 7 bases agree with TRBD2. After removal of 1 base from V and 7 bases from J, the junction contained 4 bases not matched to a gene. The CDR3 extends over 14 amino acids. Germline CDR1 reads SGHVS; CDR2 reads FQNEAQ. CDR3 in DNA: TGTGCCAGCAGCTTAGGGGGAGCGGGAAATGAGCAGTTCTTC. Protein: CASSLGGAGNEQFF. The whole variable domain, remainder taken from reference TRBV7-8 and TRBJ2-1, is GAGVSQSPRYKVAKRGQDVALRCDPISGHVSLFWYQQALGQGPEFLTYFQNEAQLDKSGLPSDRFFAERPEGSVSTLKIQRTQQEDSAVYLCASSLGGAGNEQFFGPGTRLTVL.

The chain has TRBV6-1 and TRBJ2-4; no clear D. V was clipped by 10 bases and J by 4 bases, with 11 bases between them. This CDR3 is 12 amino acids long. Germline V lookup: CDR1 MNHNS, CDR2 SASEGT. The CDR3 loop reads CATSAEKNIQYF. The CDR3 DNA reads TGTGCCACCTCTGCGGAAAAAAACATTCAGTACTTC.

The V gene is TRBV19, the J gene TRBJ1-2, with TRBD1 matching 7 bases. The CDR3 consists of 13 residues. V gave up 9 bases and J gave up 4 bases; unmatched junction bases: 8. CDR1 is LNHDA and CDR2 is SQIVND in the germline V gene (reference sequence). The CDR3 spells CARTPDRSYGYTF. Here the CDR3 DNA reads TGTGCCAGGACCCCGGACAGGAGCTATGGCTACACCTTC.